Each of the 17 T cell receptor beta chains below was sequenced from the same sample in a study of blood T cell repertoires in COVID-19. Assay: immunoSEQ multiplex PCR; the TCRdb copy retains only in-frame clones and omits some. The sample has around 83,000 clones; around 84% are singletons. Sequenced: peripheral blood. Source of these receptors: a man older than 75 with active or convalescent COVID-19.

The genes are TRBV18 and TRBJ1-2; D gene ambiguous. This CDR3 is 13 amino acids long. The ends were cut back, 6 bases at V and 3 bases at J, with 11 bases in the middle. Germline-derived CDR1 and CDR2 are KGHSH and LQKENI. The CDR3 coding sequence is TGTGCCAGCTCCCCCGGGGATGACTATGGCTACACCTTC. Translation gives CASSPGDDYGYTF. Using reference TRBV18 and TRBJ1-2 for the parts outside the CDR3, the full variable domain is NAGVMQNPRHLVRRRGQEARLRCSPMKGHSHVYWYRQLPEEGLKFMVYLQKENIIDESGMPKERFSAEFPKEGPSILRIQQVVRGDSAAYFCASSPGDDYGYTFGSGTRLTVV.

This clone was counted once. The rearrangement uses TRBV5-1 and TRBJ2-3; 13 positions agree with TRBD2. V lost 1 base and J lost 5; bases outside the gene matches: 4. CDR1 and CDR2 (germline): SGHRS, YFSETQ. This CDR3 region has 16 residues. Here the CDR3 reads CASSLTSGRAGDTQYF. CDR3 coding DNA: TGCGCCAGCAGCTTGACTAGCGGGAGGGCCGGAGATACGCAGTATTTT.

This rearrangement joins TRBV19 to TRBJ1-1, with TRBD1 as a possible D gene (6 bases). Trimming took off 3 bases at V and 2 bases at J, with 10 bases between the two ends. Germline V gene sequence: CDR1 LNHDA, CDR2 SQIVND (reference sequence). The CDR3 sequence is 14 residues long. In DNA, the CDR3 is TGTGCCAGTAGTATCACAGGGTCCAACACTGAAGCTTTCTTT. Translation gives CASSITGSNTEAFF.

This chain uses TRBV5-1 with TRBJ2-5, with no clear D. The CDR3 covers 14 residues. Between the trimmed V and J ends, which lost 1 base and 1 base, there was a span of 8 bases. CDR1 and CDR2 from the germline V gene are SGHRS and YFSETQ. The CDR3 loop is CASSLPGTQETQYF. Written as DNA, the CDR3 is TGCGCCAGCAGCTTGCCGGGTACCCAAGAGACCCAGTACTTC.

J is TRBJ1-4 and V is TRBV19; TRBD1 is a possible D gene (6 bases). Germline V gives CDR1 LNHDA, CDR2 SQIVND (reference sequence). The CDR3 extends over 14 amino acids. The V and J ends lost 4 bases and 7 bases respectively, with 13 bases between them. The CDR3 nucleotides read TGTGCCAGTAGTACGACAGGAGCACCTGAAAAACTGTTTTTT. The encoded protein is CASSTTGAPEKLFF.

The chain couples TRBV14 to TRBJ2-7; TRBD1 might be the D (6 bases). The CDR3 loop spans 15 amino acids. Germline V gene sequence: CDR1 SGHDN, CDR2 FVKESK. V lost 3 bases, J lost 4 bases, and 16 bases lay in between. The CDR3 DNA reads as TGTGCCAGCAGCCACCCGGGACATATATTGTACGAGCAGTACGTC. It codes for CASSHPGHILYEQYV.

The J gene is TRBJ1-3, the V gene TRBV19; D is perhaps TRBD1 (6 bases). Germline V gene lookup returns CDR1 LNHDA and CDR2 SQIVND (reference sequence). This CDR3 contains 13 residues. V lost 7 bases, J lost 1 base, and 8 bases lay in between. Written as DNA, the CDR3 is TGTGCCAGTACAGGGGTATCTGGAAACACCATATATTTT. Encoded protein: CASTGVSGNTIYF.

The V gene is TRBV24-1, the J gene TRBJ1-5, with D perhaps matching TRBD1 (6 bases). The CDR3 spans 15 residues. Germline CDR1 reads KGHDR; CDR2 reads SFDVKD. With 3 bases removed from V and 0 bases from J, the gap between germline ends came to 8 bases. CDR3 protein: CATSDAGDSNQPQHF. In DNA, the CDR3 is TGTGCCACCAGTGATGCAGGGGATAGCAATCAGCCCCAGCATTTT.

V gene TRBV9 combines with J gene TRBJ2-3; tentatively, D is TRBD1 (6 bases). V gave up 5 bases and J gave up 8 bases, with 18 bases separating them. This CDR3 has 14 amino acids. Germline loops: CDR1 SGDLS, CDR2 YYNGEE. This CDR3 reads CASSRGSDRVTQYF. The CDR3, as DNA: TGTGCCAGCAGTAGGGGGTCGGATCGGGTTACGCAGTATTTT.

This rearrangement joins TRBV3-1 (or the pseudogene TRBV3-2) to TRBJ2-2; D may be TRBD2 (6 bases). The CDR3 has 14 amino acids. The germline V gene encodes CDR1 LGHDT and CDR2 YNNKEL (reference sequence). V was cut by 3 bases and J by 6 bases, with 11 bases left in between. This CDR3 is CASSHRRGAGELFF. The DNA for the CDR3 is TGTGCCAGCAGCCACCGGCGGGGAGCCGGGGAGCTGTTTTTT.

This chain links TRBV18 with TRBJ1-1; possibly TRBD1 for D (6 bases). Trimming removed 4 bases at V and 4 bases at J, with 19 bases between. This CDR3 region has 16 residues. CDR1 is KGHSH, CDR2 LQKENI, per germline. The CDR3 region is CASSLGRGGAGTEAFF. CDR3 bases: TGTGCCAGCTCACTAGGACGTGGGGGGGCCGGCACTGAAGCTTTCTTT.

The chain recombines TRBV5-1 with TRBJ2-2; no firm D call. This CDR3 is 13 amino acids long. Between the trimmed V and J ends, which lost 0 bases and 6 bases, there was a span of 6 bases. Germline CDR1 is SGHRS and CDR2 is YFSETQ. CDR3 region: CASSLAEAGELFF. The CDR3 bases are TGCGCCAGCAGCTTGGCCGAGGCCGGGGAGCTGTTTTTT.

V usage is TRBV21-1 and J usage is TRBJ1-5; whether TRBD1, the table's D call, matches the DNA was not checked. TRBV21-1 counts as a pseudogene. The CDR3 is 17 residues long. Written as DNA, the CDR3 is TGTGCCAGCAGCAAGGACAGACTTGACCCTAGCAATCAGCCCCAGCATTTT. Translating gives CASSKDRLDPSNQPQHF.

The rearrangement joins TRBV5-4 to TRBJ1-2; TRBD1 aligns across 8 bases. This CDR3 spans 14 amino acids. Trimming at V came to 5 bases and at J to 0 bases, leaving 3 bases not matched to a gene. Germline CDR1 SGHNT, CDR2 YYREEE (reference sequence). DNA for the CDR3: TGTGCCAGCAGAAGACAGGGGCCTAACTATGGCTACACCTTC. This translates into CASRRQGPNYGYTF.

The rearrangement uses TRBV18 and TRBJ1-1, with D possibly matching TRBD1 (5 bases). V lost 3 bases to trimming and J lost 2 bases, with 10 bases between them. Germline V gene lookup returns CDR1 KGHSH and CDR2 LQKENI. This CDR3 contains 14 residues. The CDR3 bases are TGTGCCAGCTCACCGACAGTCTCAAACACTGAAGCTTTCTTT. Its translation: CASSPTVSNTEAFF.

The CDR3, as DNA: TGTGCCAGCAGCTTGGGGCTAGCGGAACAAGAGACCCAGTACTTC. Its translation: CASSLGLAEQETQYF. The chain has TRBV5-4 and TRBJ2-5; 7 nucleotides align to TRBD2. This CDR3 is 15 amino acids long. V was pared by 0 bases and J by 2 bases, with 4 bases of the junction left unmatched. Germline V lookup: CDR1 SGHNT, CDR2 YYREEE (reference sequence).

The rearrangement uses TRBV19 and TRBJ2-5; 7 bases line up with TRBD1. In germline, CDR1 is LNHDA, CDR2 SQIVND (reference sequence). The length of the CDR3 is 14 residues. Trimming at V came to 3 bases and at J to 5 bases, leaving 6 bases not matched to a gene. The CDR3, as DNA: TGTGCCAGTAGTATTGATAGGGGGCTGGAGACCCAGTACTTC. Residues: CASSIDRGLETQYF.